Shown below are 18 T cell receptor beta chains from a single sample sequenced in a study of vaccination effects on CD4 cells after COVID-19. Their target antigens are unknown. Once cultured for approximately ten days, the cells underwent separation to obtain CD4+ T cells. Of the BNT162b2 and mRNA-1273 vaccines, participants received two doses of one or the other. Sequencing was performed with immunoSEQ multiplex PCR; in TCRdb, only in-frame clones are kept and a portion is missing. The table records about 45,000 clones, roughly two thirds of them present only once. The sample was CD4+ T cells from PBMCs cultured without peptide, taken after COVID-19 vaccination. These TCRs come from a human donor who received a COVID-19 vaccine.

The chain uses TRBV29-1 and TRBJ1-5, with D unclear. The CDR3 has 14 amino acids. Germline values: CDR1 SQVTM, CDR2 ANQGSEA. Trimming pared 5 bases from V and 5 bases from J, leaving 16 bases between. DNA for the CDR3: TGCAGCGTTCTGATTTGGGAGGGAGATCAGCCCCAGCATTTT. Its protein product is CSVLIWEGDQPQHF.

V is TRBV10-1 and J is TRBJ2-2; D remains unclear. Trimming took 4 bases from V and 0 from J, leaving 6 bases between them. Germline values: CDR1 WNHNN, CDR2 SYGVQD (reference sequence). The CDR3 loop spans 14 amino acids. CDR3 amino acids: CASSAQPNTGELFF. The CDR3 DNA reads as TGCGCCAGCAGTGCTCAGCCGAACACCGGGGAGCTGTTTTTT.

The rearrangement uses TRBV10-3 and TRBJ1-2, with D unclear. Germline V lookup: CDR1 ENHRY, CDR2 SYGVKD. This CDR3 comprises 15 residues. Trimming removed 0 bases from V and 4 bases from J, with 12 bases in between. DNA of the CDR3: TGTGCCATCAGTGAGTCCGAGACCGTTACCTATGGCTACACCTTC. This sequence encodes CAISESETVTYGYTF.

The chain combines TRBV5-1 with TRBJ2-5, with TRBD2 matching 7 bases. V shed 4 bases, J shed 0 bases, and the junction held 9 bases outside the gene matches. This CDR3 contains 16 residues. The germline V gene encodes CDR1 SGHRS and CDR2 YFSETQ. The CDR3 loop reads CASSRKPAGNQETQYF. CDR3 nucleotide sequence: TGCGCCAGCAGCAGGAAGCCAGCGGGAAACCAAGAGACCCAGTACTTC. The variable domain in full, with the rest retrieved from reference TRBV5-1 and TRBJ2-5, is KAGVTQTPRYLIKTRGQQVTLSCSPISGHRSVSWYQQTPGQGLQFLFEYFSETQRNKGNFPGRFSGRQFSNSRSEMNVSTLELGDSALYLCASSRKPAGNQETQYFGPGTRLLVL.

This clone was observed a few times. This chain joins TRBV3-1 (or the pseudogene TRBV3-2) and TRBJ1-4; D not certain. Germline V gene data show CDR1 as LGHDT and CDR2 as YNNKEL (reference sequence). V lost 0 bases to trimming and J lost 5 bases, with 10 bases between them. CDR3 size: 15 residues. The CDR3 region has the DNA TGTGCCAGCAGCCAAGAACGTCTCCAGAATGAAAAACTGTTTTTT. This encodes CASSQERLQNEKLFF.

The chain recombines TRBV27 with TRBJ2-1; 10 bases fit TRBD1. This CDR3 has 18 amino acids. The germline V gene has CDR1 MNHEY and CDR2 SMNVEV (reference sequence). V was clipped by 8 bases and J by 0 bases; unmatched bases: 13. The CDR3 DNA sequence: TGTGCCAGCGCAGCCGGGACAGGGGCTATAAGCTCCTACAATGAGCAGTTCTTC. Residues: CASAAGTGAISSYNEQFF.

In this sample, this clone turned up once. The chain couples TRBV5-1 to TRBJ2-5; D is possibly TRBD2 (6 bases). Germline V lookup: CDR1 SGHRS, CDR2 YFSETQ. Trimming stripped 3 bases from V and 5 bases from J, with 23 bases between. The CDR3 is 17 residues long. CDR3 nucleotides: TGCGCCAGCAGCTCCATCCCTGGAGGCGGAGGGCCGGAGACCCAGTACTTC. This sequence encodes CASSSIPGGGGPETQYF.

The chain carries TRBV6-5 and TRBJ1-1; tentative D call: TRBD1 (6 bases). V lost 4 bases, J lost 3 bases, and 12 bases lay in between. The CDR3 spans 14 residues. Germline V gene lookup returns CDR1 MNHEY and CDR2 SVGAGI. This CDR3 is CASSSREGDTEAFF. The CDR3 DNA is TGTGCCAGCAGTTCCCGGGAGGGGGACACTGAAGCTTTCTTT.

The V call is TRBV7-8, the J call TRBJ2-1; possible D gene TRBD1, 6 bases. Trimming removed 5 bases from V and 7 bases from J, with 12 bases in between. Per the germline V gene, CDR1 is SGHVS and CDR2 is FQNEAQ. This CDR3 is 13 amino acids long. CDR3 nucleotides: TGTGCCAGCAGCGGACGACAGGCGAATGAGCAGTTCTTC. Protein product: CASSGRQANEQFF.

The rearrangement uses TRBV28 and TRBJ1-3; TRBD1 might be the D (6 bases). In germline, CDR1 is MDHEN, CDR2 SYDVKM. This CDR3 spans 14 amino acids. Trimming shortened V by 6 bases and J by 7 bases, and 16 bases separated the two germline ends. CDR3 nucleotides: TGTGCCAGCAGGCAGGGGTACTCGGGGAACACCATATATTTT. It encodes CASRQGYSGNTIYF. Combining the CDR3 with reference TRBV28 and TRBJ1-3 gives the whole variable domain DVKVTQSSRYLVKRTGEKVFLECVQDMDHENMFWYRQDPGLGLRLIYFSYDVKMKEKGDIPEGYSVSREKKERFSLILESASTNQTSMYLCASRQGYSGNTIYFGEGSWLTVV.

This chain joins TRBV6-1 and TRBJ1-3; no clear D gene. CDR1 MNHNS and CDR2 SASEGT come from the germline V gene. This CDR3 is 16 amino acids long. Trimming cost V 3 bases and J 0 bases, with 12 bases left between them. In DNA, the CDR3 is TGTGCCAGCAGTGACCCGAGGACCCACTCTGGAAACACCATATATTTT. The encoded protein is CASSDPRTHSGNTIYF.

The chain uses TRBV5-1 and TRBJ1-1, with a tentative D call TRBD1 (5 bases). The V end was cut by 4 bases, the J end by 4 bases, with 17 bases between. CDR1 SGHRS and CDR2 YFSETQ come from the germline V gene. The CDR3 contains 15 residues. The DNA for the CDR3 is TGCGCCAGCAGCATAGGGACGGTGCCCGGCACTGAAGCTTTCTTT. The encoded protein is CASSIGTVPGTEAFF. The variable domain in full, completed from reference TRBV5-1 and TRBJ1-1, reads KAGVTQTPRYLIKTRGQQVTLSCSPISGHRSVSWYQQTPGQGLQFLFEYFSETQRNKGNFPGRFSGRQFSNSRSEMNVSTLELGDSALYLCASSIGTVPGTEAFFGQGTRLTVV.

There are a few counts of this clone. The rearrangement uses TRBV5-1 and TRBJ1-4, with D unresolved. Germline values: CDR1 SGHRS, CDR2 YFSETQ. Trimming shortened V by 0 bases and J by 5 bases, and 8 bases separated the two germline ends. The CDR3 loop spans 14 amino acids. The CDR3, as DNA: TGCGCCAGCAGCTTGGTGAGCGGAAATGAAAAACTGTTTTTT. Translated, it gives CASSLVSGNEKLFF.

The rearrangement uses TRBV5-4 and TRBJ2-1, with D tentatively TRBD1 (7 bases). CDR1 and CDR2 (germline): SGHNT, YYREEE (reference sequence). Trimming took 2 bases from V and 5 from J, leaving 14 bases between them. This CDR3 comprises 15 residues. The CDR3 loop is CASSLAGGPHNEQFF. The CDR3 DNA sequence: TGTGCCAGCAGCTTAGCAGGGGGGCCCCACAATGAGCAGTTCTTC.

This chain joins TRBV11-2 and TRBJ1-2, with D hard to call. Germline V gene lookup returns CDR1 SGHAT and CDR2 FQNNGV. This CDR3 spans 13 amino acids. Trimming shortened V by 5 bases and J by 4 bases, and 11 bases separated the two germline ends. CDR3 region: CASSQALGYGYTF. The CDR3 bases are TGTGCCAGCAGCCAAGCCTTAGGCTATGGCTACACCTTC.

This clone was counted only a few times. J is TRBJ2-7 and V is TRBV5-4; no clear D gene. The CDR3 is 15 amino acids. CDR1 and CDR2 (germline): SGHNT, YYREEE (reference sequence). Between the trimmed V and J ends, which lost 0 bases and 1 base, there was a span of 11 bases. CDR3 protein: CASSLGHSPSYEQYF. CDR3 nucleotide sequence: TGTGCCAGCAGCTTGGGACATAGCCCTTCCTACGAGCAGTACTTC.

The table lists this clone with a few counts. The J gene is TRBJ2-2, the V gene TRBV4-2; tentative D call: TRBD2 (6 bases). Germline V gene lookup returns CDR1 LGHNA and CDR2 YNFKEQ. The V gene lost 0 bases and the J gene lost 5 bases, with 10 bases spanning the gap. The CDR3 length is 15 residues. CDR3 nucleotide sequence: TGTGCCAGCAGCCAAGATCGACTAGTTACCGGGGAGCTGTTTTTT. It codes for CASSQDRLVTGELFF.

This clone was seen a single time. V gene TRBV2 combines with J gene TRBJ2-2, with D tentatively TRBD1 (6 bases). CDR3 size: 15 residues. V lost 4 bases, J lost 2 bases, and 11 bases lay in between. Per germline, CDR1 SNHLY and CDR2 FYNNEI. CDR3 sequence (DNA): TGTGCCAGCAGTGGGACAGTCGTAAACACCGGGGAGCTGTTTTTT. It specifies CASSGTVVNTGELFF.